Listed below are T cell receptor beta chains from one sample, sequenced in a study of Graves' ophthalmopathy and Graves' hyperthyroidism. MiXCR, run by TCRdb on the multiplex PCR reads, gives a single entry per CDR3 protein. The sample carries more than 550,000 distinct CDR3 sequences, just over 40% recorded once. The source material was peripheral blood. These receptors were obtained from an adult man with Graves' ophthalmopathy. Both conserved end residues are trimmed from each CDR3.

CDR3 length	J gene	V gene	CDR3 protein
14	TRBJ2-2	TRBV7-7	ASSPWGKVNTGELF
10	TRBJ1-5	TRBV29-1	SVEDPGTGLH
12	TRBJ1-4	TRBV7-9	ASSAPGTNEKLF
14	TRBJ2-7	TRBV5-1	ASSLVDGTIPYEQY
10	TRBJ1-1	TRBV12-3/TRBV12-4	ASSIGPSEAF
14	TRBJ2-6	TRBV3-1	ASRGGGRSGANVLT
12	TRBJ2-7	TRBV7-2	ASSPTSEAYEQY
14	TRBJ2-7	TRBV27	ASSLTGTGGEFEQY
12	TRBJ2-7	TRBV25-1	ASSLTNTGGGQY
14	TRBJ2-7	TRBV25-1	ASSDRTVLNTGELY
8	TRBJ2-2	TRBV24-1	ATSARELF
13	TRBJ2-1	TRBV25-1	ASSESGQGRNEQF
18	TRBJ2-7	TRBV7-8	ASSLPSRGLAGGLGYEQY
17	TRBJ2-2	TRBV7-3	ASSQDRWKRAMNTGELF
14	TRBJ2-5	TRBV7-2	ASSHGKQGTQETQY
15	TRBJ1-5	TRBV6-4	ASIDGDTGLGNQPQH
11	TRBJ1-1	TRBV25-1	ASSTQGDTEAF
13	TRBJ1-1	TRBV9	ASSAQGARDTEAF
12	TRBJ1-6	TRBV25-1	ASSNRGIDSPLH
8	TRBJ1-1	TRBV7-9	ASRGQGAF
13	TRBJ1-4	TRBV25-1	ASSDPRWGQEKLF
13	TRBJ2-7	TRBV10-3	AISDRTGGVYEQY
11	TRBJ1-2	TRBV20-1	SAWDRGGYGYT
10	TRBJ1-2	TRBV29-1	SVDRLQGGYT
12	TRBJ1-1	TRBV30	AWSVWGPNTEAF
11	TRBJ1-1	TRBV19	ASTGGPRAEAF
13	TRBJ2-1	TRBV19	ASSKGLADYNEQF
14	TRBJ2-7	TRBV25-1	ASSPRGQVISYEQY
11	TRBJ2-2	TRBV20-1	SANNQDTGELF
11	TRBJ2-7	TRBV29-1	SFQQFPSYEQY
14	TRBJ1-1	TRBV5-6	ASSLLWGRLDTEAF
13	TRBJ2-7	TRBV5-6	ASSLEGRTDYEQY
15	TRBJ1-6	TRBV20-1	SARDVRDATYNSPLH
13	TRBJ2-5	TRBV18	ASSPVGQAQETQY
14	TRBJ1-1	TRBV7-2	ASSLTSPGEDTEAF
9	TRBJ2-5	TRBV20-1	SARTGGTQY
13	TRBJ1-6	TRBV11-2	ASSQRQDSSSPLH
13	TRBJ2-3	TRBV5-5	ASSLPGLARDTQY
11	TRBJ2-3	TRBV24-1	ATSPTGQDTQY
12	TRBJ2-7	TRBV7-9	ASSELQSSYEQY
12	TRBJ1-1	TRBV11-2	ASSTDSAWTEAF
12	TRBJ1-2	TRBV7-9	ATQGRRTNYGYT
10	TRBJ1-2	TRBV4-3	ASSGTQDGYT
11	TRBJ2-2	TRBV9	ASSQQGTGELF
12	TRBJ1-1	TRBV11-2	ASSLDRGWTEAF
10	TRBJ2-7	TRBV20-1	SARGGGREQY
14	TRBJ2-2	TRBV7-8	ASSLWLADSTGELF
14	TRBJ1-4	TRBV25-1	ASSEGTVRTNEKLF
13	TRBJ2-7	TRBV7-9	ASSPADRGPYEQY
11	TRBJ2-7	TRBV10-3	AISETRSYEQY
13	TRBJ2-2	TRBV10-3	AISRDYSNTGEPF
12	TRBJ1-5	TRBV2	ASSRQGVGQPQH
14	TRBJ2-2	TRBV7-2	ASSFGAAANTAELF
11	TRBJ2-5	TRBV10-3	ASSATGGGTQY
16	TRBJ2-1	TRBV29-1	SVEDHYNGTGPYNEQF
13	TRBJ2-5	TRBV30	AWSVLVQTQETQY